This T cell receptor beta chain originates from a study of blood T cell repertoires in COVID-19. On the study more broadly: PBMCs, B-cell-depleted T cells, or T cells were the source of the cDNA or gDNA that made up the material.

This clone was detected once. As processed by the authors: Amplifying reference gene primers gave estimates of nucleated cell counts. The data were produced by immunoSEQ multiplex PCR, yet TCRdb's version contains in-frame clones alone and is incomplete. V and J calls and clone size follow that table, whereas D and trimming were derived from the DNA. The sample lists some 96,000 clones; almost 80% were seen once. This TCR was recovered from a man in his 70s with active or convalescent COVID-19. Sequencing was carried out using peripheral blood.

This CDR3 reads CAWGTRGGTDTQYF. The CDR3 DNA sequence: TGTGCCTGGGGGACTCGGGGAGGCACAGATACGCAGTATTTT. The chain has TRBV30 and TRBJ2-3; D possibly corresponds to TRBD2 (6 bases). The CDR3 has 14 amino acids. Trimming removed 5 bases at V and 1 base at J, with 13 bases between. From germline, CDR1 is GTSNPN and CDR2 SVGIG (reference sequence). Full variable domain (missing parts from reference TRBV30 and TRBJ2-3): SQTIHQWPATLVQPVGSPLSLECTVEGTSNPNLYWYRQAAGRGLQLLFYSVGIGQISSEVPQNLSASRPQDRQFILSSKKLLLSDSGFYLCAWGTRGGTDTQYFGPGTRLTVL.